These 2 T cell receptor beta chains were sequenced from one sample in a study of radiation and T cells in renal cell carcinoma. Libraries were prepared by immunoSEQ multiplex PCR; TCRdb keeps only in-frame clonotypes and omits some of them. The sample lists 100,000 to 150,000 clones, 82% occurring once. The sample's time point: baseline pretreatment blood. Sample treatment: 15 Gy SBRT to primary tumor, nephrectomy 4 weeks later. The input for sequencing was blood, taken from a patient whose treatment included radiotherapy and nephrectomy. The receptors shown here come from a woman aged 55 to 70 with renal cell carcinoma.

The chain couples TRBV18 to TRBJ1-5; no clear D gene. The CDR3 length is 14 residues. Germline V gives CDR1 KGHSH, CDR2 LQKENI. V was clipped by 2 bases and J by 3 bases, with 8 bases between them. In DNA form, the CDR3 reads TGTGCCAGCTCACCAAGGACGGACAATCAGCCCCAGCATTTT. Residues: CASSPRTDNQPQHF.

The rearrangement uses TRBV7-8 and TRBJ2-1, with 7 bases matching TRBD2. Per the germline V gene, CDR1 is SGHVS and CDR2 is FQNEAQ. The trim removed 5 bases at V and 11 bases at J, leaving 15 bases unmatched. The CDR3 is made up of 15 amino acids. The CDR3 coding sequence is TGTGCCAGCAGCCAACTAGCGCAGACTACAATGAAGCAGTTCTTC. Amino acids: CASSQLAQTTMKQFF.